These 22 T cell receptor beta chains share one sample of origin, sequenced in a study of T cells after yellow fever vaccination. TCRdb ran MiXCR on the 5' RACE reads and lists one entry per CDR3 protein. The profile shows around 250,000 distinct CDR3 sequences, about 7.1% of them singletons. The starting material was CD4+ T cells sorted from PBMCs, obtained 15 days after the yellow fever booster vaccination. These receptors were collected from a man under 40 who received the YFV17D yellow fever vaccine.

This clonotype was counted between two and nine times. The chain carries TRBV9 and TRBJ2-2; D is possibly TRBD2 (5 bases). CDR3 length equals 14 residues. CDR1 and CDR2 from the germline V gene are SGDLS and YYNGEE. Trimming cost V 2 bases and J 5 bases, with 10 bases left between them. CDR3 DNA sequence: TGTGCCAGCAGCGTTCAGACGGGGACCGGGGAGCTGTTTTTT. It translates to CASSVQTGTGELFF.

This clonotype occurred once. The chain links TRBV29-1 to TRBJ2-3; 8 bases match TRBD1. Germline loops: CDR1 SQVTM, CDR2 ANQGSEA. Trimming removed 6 bases from V and 2 bases from J; junction bases left unmatched: 7. The CDR3 sequence is 14 residues long. In nucleotides, the CDR3 is TGCAGCGTCGCCCAGGGGGCTTTCACAGATACGCAGTATTTT. As protein: CSVAQGAFTDTQYF.

This clonotype occurred a few times. The V and J genes are TRBV7-8 and TRBJ2-4; either TRBD1 or TRBD2 may supply D (5 bases each). Looked up from germline, CDR1 is SGHVS and CDR2 is FQNEAQ. Deletions cut 1 base from V and 8 bases from J, with 15 bases between. This CDR3 is built from 15 residues. The CDR3 DNA reads as TGTGCCAGCAGCTTAGGAGGCTCAGGGCGGGACATTCAGTACTTC. This translates into CASSLGGSGRDIQYF.

This clonotype has just a few counts. The chain is built from TRBV6-1 and TRBJ2-7; possible D gene TRBD2, 5 bases. Looked up from germline, CDR1 is MNHNS and CDR2 is SASEGT. V shed 6 bases and J shed 2 bases, with 14 bases lying between them. There are 14 residues in the CDR3. CDR3 nucleotide sequence: TGTGCCAGCAGGAGGGCAGGTTCGCCCTACGAGCAGTACTTC. Its translation is CASRRAGSPYEQYF.

This clonotype appeared a few times. The rearrangement joins TRBV7-9 to TRBJ2-1; TRBD2 matches 10 bases. The CDR3 runs to 14 residues. Germline V gene lookup returns CDR1 SEHNR and CDR2 FQNEAQ (reference sequence). V dropped 1 base and J dropped 7; count of bases not matched to a gene: 1. The CDR3 loop reads CASSLEGLANEQFF. The CDR3 DNA is TGTGCCAGCAGCTTAGAGGGACTAGCGAATGAGCAGTTCTTC.

The chain employs TRBV7-8 and TRBJ2-1, with D perhaps assigned TRBD1 or TRBD2 (6 bases each). The V gene's germline CDR1 is SGHVS and CDR2 FQNEAQ. CDR3 length: 16 residues. Between the trimmed V and J ends, which lost 0 bases and 2 bases, there was a span of 11 bases. CDR3 nucleotide sequence: TGTGCCAGCAGCTTAGCCCTGGGGGGCCCCTACAATGAGCAGTTCTTC. It encodes CASSLALGGPYNEQFF.

This clonotype was seen repeatedly, ten times or more. The rearrangement uses TRBV5-1 and TRBJ2-7, with D perhaps TRBD2 (6 bases). Germline loops: CDR1 SGHRS, CDR2 YFSETQ. Trimming cost V 4 bases and J 2 bases, with 10 bases left between them. The CDR3 runs 13 residues. The CDR3 loop is CASSASVTYEQYF. Written as DNA, the CDR3 is TGCGCCAGCAGCGCTAGCGTCACCTACGAGCAGTACTTC. Full variable domain (outside the CDR3, taken from reference TRBV5-1 and TRBJ2-7): KAGVTQTPRYLIKTRGQQVTLSCSPISGHRSVSWYQQTPGQGLQFLFEYFSETQRNKGNFPGRFSGRQFSNSRSEMNVSTLELGDSALYLCASSASVTYEQYFGPGTRLTVT.

This chain joins TRBV7-2 and TRBJ2-5, with D possibly being TRBD2 (5 bases). The CDR3 sequence is 11 residues long. V was pared by 7 bases and J by 7 bases, with 10 bases between. Per the germline V gene, CDR1 is SGHTA and CDR2 is FQGNSA. CDR3 in amino acids: CASTEGGTQYF. In DNA, the CDR3 is TGTGCCAGCACAGAGGGTGGGACCCAGTACTTC.

The sample holds a few counts of this clonotype. The V call is TRBV20-1, the J call TRBJ2-1, with 8 bases aligning to TRBD2. The CDR3 spans 11 residues. The V segment lost 3 bases and the J segment 12 bases; nucleotides outside the gene matches: 4. Germline V lookup: CDR1 DFQATT, CDR2 SNEGSKA (reference sequence). DNA of the CDR3: TGCAGTGCTAGCTGGCGGGAGGTGCAGTTCTTC. It is translated as CSASWREVQFF.

This clonotype was counted between two and nine times. This rearrangement joins TRBV7-8 to TRBJ2-1; D is unresolved. The CDR3 has 12 residues. CDR1 SGHVS and CDR2 FQNEAQ come from the germline V gene. V was clipped by 2 bases and J by 10 bases, with 9 bases between them. The CDR3 DNA is TGTGCCAGCAGCTTATCTCTGGGGGAGCAGTTCTTC. Its translation: CASSLSLGEQFF.

This clonotype was detected ten times or more. CDR3 amino acids: CASSPPPRFVSYNEQFF. DNA of the CDR3: TGTGCCAGCAGCCCACCGCCCCGCTTTGTCTCCTACAATGAGCAGTTCTTC. The rearrangement joins TRBV7-9 to TRBJ2-1; D is ambiguous. CDR3 size: 17 residues. V shed 5 bases and J shed 0 bases, with 17 bases lying between them. Per germline, CDR1 SEHNR and CDR2 FQNEAQ (reference sequence).

This clonotype was observed a few times. J is TRBJ1-2 and V is TRBV11-2; possibly TRBD1 for D (6 bases). This CDR3 comprises 13 residues. The V and J ends lost 3 bases and 7 bases respectively, with 12 bases between them. CDR1 and CDR2 from the germline V gene are SGHAT and FQNNGV. CDR3 in amino acids: CASSFTGSSGYTF. CDR3 nucleotide sequence: TGTGCCAGCAGCTTCACAGGGAGTTCTGGCTACACCTTC.

Of note for this clonotype: Its ends do not fully match the called genes, so a read error is possible. The chain joins TRBV5-5 to TRBJ1-2, with TRBD1 as a possible D gene (5 bases). The CDR3 totals 13 residues. Germline assignment: CDR1 SGHKS and CDR2 YYEKEE (reference sequence). CDR3 sequence: CAISLGTTYGYTF. The CDR3 bases are TGTGCCATCAGCCTGGGGACCACCTATGGCTACACCTTC.

This clonotype was observed at least ten times. The chain couples TRBV15 to TRBJ2-1; no clear D gene. The CDR3 covers 15 residues. Trimming took off 3 bases at V and 0 bases at J, with 9 bases between the two ends. Germline CDR1 reads LNHNV; CDR2 reads YYDKDF (reference sequence). CDR3 in DNA: TGTGCCACCAGCAGGCTCCCGAGCTCCTACAATGAGCAGTTCTTC. The encoded protein is CATSRLPSSYNEQFF.

The genes are TRBV20-1 and TRBJ2-7, with 9 bases aligning to TRBD2. CDR1 is DFQATT and CDR2 is SNEGSKA in the germline V gene (reference sequence). The CDR3 is 16 residues long. Trimming at V came to 2 bases and at J to 1 base, leaving 9 bases not matched to a gene. The CDR3 DNA reads as TGCAGTGCTAGACCCCGGTTGCTAGCGGGGTCCTACGAGCAGTACTTC. This codes for CSARPRLLAGSYEQYF.

The chain employs TRBV7-9 and TRBJ2-5; the match to TRBD1 covers 7 bases. The CDR3 is 13 residues long. The ends lost 5 bases at V and 5 bases at J; junction bases unmatched: 5. Germline V lookup: CDR1 SEHNR, CDR2 FQNEAQ (reference sequence). CDR3 in amino acids: CASSPDRVETQYF. The CDR3 DNA reads TGTGCCAGCAGCCCCGACAGGGTTGAGACCCAGTACTTC.

This clonotype was seen a few times. The rearrangement joins TRBV2 to TRBJ1-2; perhaps TRBD1 as D (6 bases). The CDR3 is made up of 12 amino acids. Trimming took 6 bases from V and 8 from J, leaving 13 bases between them. CDR1 and CDR2 (germline): SNHLY, FYNNEI. CDR3 DNA: TGTGCCAGCAGAGCGGGACACCTGGGCTACACCTTC. Translated, it gives CASRAGHLGYTF.

The rearrangement links TRBV7-9 to TRBJ2-1, with 9 bases fitting TRBD2. CDR3 size: 16 residues. After removal of 2 bases from V and 5 bases from J, the junction contained 7 bases not matched to a gene. The germline V gene has CDR1 SEHNR and CDR2 FQNEAQ (reference sequence). CDR3 in DNA: TGTGCCAGCAGCTTATGGACTAGCGTTCCGAACAATGAGCAGTTCTTC. It specifies CASSLWTSVPNNEQFF.

This clonotype was seen at least ten times. The V and J genes are TRBV6-5 and TRBJ2-7, with a tentative D call TRBD2 (5 bases). The ends were cut back, 0 bases at V and 2 bases at J, with 8 bases in the middle. Germline-derived CDR1 and CDR2 are MNHEY and SVGAGI. The CDR3 spans 14 residues. This chain's CDR3 is CASSYSAETYEQYF. Here the CDR3 DNA reads TGTGCCAGCAGTTACTCAGCGGAAACCTACGAGCAGTACTTC.

V gene TRBV20-1 combines with J gene TRBJ2-1; D remains unclear. CDR1 DFQATT and CDR2 SNEGSKA come from the germline V gene (reference sequence). The length of the CDR3 is 13 residues. The V gene lost 6 bases and the J gene lost 6 bases, with 15 bases spanning the gap. DNA for the CDR3: TGCAGTGCCCCCCCTCCGGGCGGCAATGAGCAGTTCTTC. Protein: CSAPPPGGNEQFF.

This clonotype showed up just a few times. V and J are TRBV6-2 or TRBV6-3 and TRBJ2-1, with TRBD2 identical over 11 bases. The CDR3 covers 20 residues. Germline values: CDR1 MNHEY, CDR2 SVGEGT. The junction had 17 bases not matched to a gene; V was cut back by 2 bases and J by 5 bases. The CDR3 here is CASSYPMRSSGRPGNNEQFF. The CDR3 DNA follows: TGTGCCAGCAGTTACCCGATGCGGTCTAGCGGGAGGCCCGGGAACAATGAGCAGTTCTTC.

This clonotype has just a few counts. The V gene is TRBV20-1, the J gene TRBJ1-4, with TRBD1 matching 9 bases. The V and J ends lost 6 bases and 10 bases, in that order; junction bases with no gene match: 9. In germline, CDR1 is DFQATT, CDR2 SNEGSKA (reference sequence). The CDR3 has 13 amino acids. CDR3 nucleotides: TGCAGTGCATCGGGGACAGGGTACGCAAAACTGTTTTTT. It translates to CSASGTGYAKLFF.